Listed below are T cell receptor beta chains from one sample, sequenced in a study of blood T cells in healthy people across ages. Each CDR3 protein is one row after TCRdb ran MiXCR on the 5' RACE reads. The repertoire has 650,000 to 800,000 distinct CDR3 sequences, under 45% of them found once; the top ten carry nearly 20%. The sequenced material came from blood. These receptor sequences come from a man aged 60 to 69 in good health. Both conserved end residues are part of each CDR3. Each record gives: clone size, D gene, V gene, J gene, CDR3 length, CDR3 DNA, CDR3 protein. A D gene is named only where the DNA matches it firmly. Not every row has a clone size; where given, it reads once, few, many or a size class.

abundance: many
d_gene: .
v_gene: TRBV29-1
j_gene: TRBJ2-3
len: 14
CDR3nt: TGCAGCGTTGAAGCAACAGGGAACACAGATACGCAGTATTTT
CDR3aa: CSVEATGNTDTQYF

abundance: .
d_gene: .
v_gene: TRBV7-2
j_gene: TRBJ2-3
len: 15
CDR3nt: TGTGCCAGCAGCTTGCGGGGACAATTCACAGATACGCAGTATTTT
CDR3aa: CASSLRGQFTDTQYF

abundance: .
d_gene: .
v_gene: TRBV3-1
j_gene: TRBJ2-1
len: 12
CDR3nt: TGTGCCAGCAGCCAGGATGGCCCCTGGCAGTTCTTC
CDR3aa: CASSQDGPWQFF

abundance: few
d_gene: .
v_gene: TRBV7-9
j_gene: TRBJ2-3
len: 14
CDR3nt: TGTGCCAGCAGTCCATCTACAAGCACAGATACGCAGTATTTT
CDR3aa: CASSPSTSTDTQYF

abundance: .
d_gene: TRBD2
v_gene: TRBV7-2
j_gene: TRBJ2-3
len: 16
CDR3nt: TGTGCCAGCAGCTTAGGGACTAGCCCCTACACAGATACGCAGTATTTT
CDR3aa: CASSLGTSPYTDTQYF

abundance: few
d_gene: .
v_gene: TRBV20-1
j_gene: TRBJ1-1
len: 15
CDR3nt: TGCAGTGCCACTGACTTCGGACCCACGAACACTGAAGCTTTCTTT
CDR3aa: CSATDFGPTNTEAFF

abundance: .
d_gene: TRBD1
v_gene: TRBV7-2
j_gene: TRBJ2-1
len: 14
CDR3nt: TGTGCCAGCAGCCCAGCGACAGGGGTGTTTGAGCAGTTCTTC
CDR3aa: CASSPATGVFEQFF

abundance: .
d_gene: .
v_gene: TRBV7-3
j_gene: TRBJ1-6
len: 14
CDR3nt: TGTGCCAGCAGCCGAGGGGTTTCTAATTCACCCCTCCACTTT
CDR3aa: CASSRGVSNSPLHF

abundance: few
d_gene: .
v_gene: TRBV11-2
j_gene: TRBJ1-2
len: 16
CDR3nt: TGTGCCAGCAGCTTATATTCCATGGCCCAGTTATCTGGCTACACCTTC
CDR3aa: CASSLYSMAQLSGYTF

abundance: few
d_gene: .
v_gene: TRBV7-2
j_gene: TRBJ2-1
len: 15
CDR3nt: TGTGCCAGCAGCTTATTGCCAGGGTCCTACAATGAGCAGTTCTTC
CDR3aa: CASSLLPGSYNEQFF

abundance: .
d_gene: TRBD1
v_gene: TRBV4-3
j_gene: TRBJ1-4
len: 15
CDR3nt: TGCGCCAGCAGCCAAGATCAGGGGGTTAATGAAAAACTGTTTTTT
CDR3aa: CASSQDQGVNEKLFF

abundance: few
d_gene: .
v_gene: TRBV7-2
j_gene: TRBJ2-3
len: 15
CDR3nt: TGTGCCAGCAGCTCACAGGGGGGGAGCACAGATACGCAGTATTTT
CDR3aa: CASSSQGGSTDTQYF

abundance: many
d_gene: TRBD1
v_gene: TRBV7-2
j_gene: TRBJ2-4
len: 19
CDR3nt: TGTGCCAGCAGCCAGACCGGGACAGGGGGAATGGGAACCAAAAACATTCAGTACTTC
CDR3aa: CASSQTGTGGMGTKNIQYF

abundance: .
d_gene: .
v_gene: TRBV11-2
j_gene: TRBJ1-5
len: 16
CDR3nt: TGTGCCAGCAGCCTCGGGGGAGCGGCCTACGAGGGGCCCCAGCATTTT
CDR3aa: CASSLGGAAYEGPQHF

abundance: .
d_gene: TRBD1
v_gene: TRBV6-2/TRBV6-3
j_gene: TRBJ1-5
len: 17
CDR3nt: TGTGCCACCTCGACCGACAGGGGAGTTTATAGCAATCAGCCCCAGCATTTT
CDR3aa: CATSTDRGVYSNQPQHF

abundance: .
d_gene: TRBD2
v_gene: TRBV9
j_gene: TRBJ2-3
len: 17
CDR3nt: TGTGCCAGCAGCCGGGGTGGGGGACTAGCGTTAACAGATACGCAGTATTTT
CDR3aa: CASSRGGGLALTDTQYF

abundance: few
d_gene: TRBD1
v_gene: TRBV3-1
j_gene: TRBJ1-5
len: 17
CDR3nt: TGTGCCAGCAGCCCGGGACAGGGGTTTCCGCGCAATCAGCCCCAGCATTTT
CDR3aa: CASSPGQGFPRNQPQHF

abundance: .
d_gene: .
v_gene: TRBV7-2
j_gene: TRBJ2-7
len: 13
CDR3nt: TGTGCCAGCAGCTCCCGGCCTAACAATGAGCAGTACTTC
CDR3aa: CASSSRPNNEQYF

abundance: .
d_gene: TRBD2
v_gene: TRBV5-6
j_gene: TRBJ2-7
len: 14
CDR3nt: TGTGCCAGCAGCGTAGCGGGGCAGACCTACGAGCAGTACTTC
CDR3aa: CASSVAGQTYEQYF

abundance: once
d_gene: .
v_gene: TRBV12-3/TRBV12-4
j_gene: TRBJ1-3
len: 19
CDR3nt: TGTGCCAGCAGGGGGGTGGACGGACTGTCTAGCGGGTCTGGAAACACCATATATTTT
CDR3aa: CASRGVDGLSSGSGNTIYF

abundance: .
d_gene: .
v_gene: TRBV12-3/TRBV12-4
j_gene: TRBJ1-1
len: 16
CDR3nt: TGTGCCAGCAGTTTAGGCGGGGGCAGGGCCAACACTGAAGCTTTCTTT
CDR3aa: CASSLGGGRANTEAFF

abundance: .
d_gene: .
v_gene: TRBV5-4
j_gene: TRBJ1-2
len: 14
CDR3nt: TGTGCCAGCAGCCTGAGTACACAGATCTATGGCTACACCTTC
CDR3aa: CASSLSTQIYGYTF

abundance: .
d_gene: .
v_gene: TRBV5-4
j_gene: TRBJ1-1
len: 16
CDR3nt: TGTGCCAGCAGCCCGACGGGTAGTCATATGAACACTGAAGCTTTCTTT
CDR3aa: CASSPTGSHMNTEAFF

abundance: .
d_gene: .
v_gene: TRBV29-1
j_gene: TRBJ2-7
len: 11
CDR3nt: TGCAGCGTTGAAGACGAGGGGTACGAGTACTTC
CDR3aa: CSVEDEGYEYF

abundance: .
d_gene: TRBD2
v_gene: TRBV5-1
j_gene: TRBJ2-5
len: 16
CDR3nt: TGCGCCAGCAGCCCGGGACTAGCGGGGCCCCAAGAGACCCAGTACTTC
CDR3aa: CASSPGLAGPQETQYF

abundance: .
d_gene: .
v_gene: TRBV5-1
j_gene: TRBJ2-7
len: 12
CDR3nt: TGCGCCAGCAGCTCCACTAGCAACGAGCAGTACTTC
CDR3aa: CASSSTSNEQYF

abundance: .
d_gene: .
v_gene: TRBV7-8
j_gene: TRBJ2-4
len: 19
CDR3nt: TGTGCCAGCAGCTTAGAGGGGTCTAAACAGGCAAGAGCCAAAAACATTCAGTACTTC
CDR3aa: CASSLEGSKQARAKNIQYF

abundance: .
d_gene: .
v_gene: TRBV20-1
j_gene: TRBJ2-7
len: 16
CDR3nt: TGCAGTGCTAGAGATTTTCTGAAGAGCTCCTACAATGAGCAGTACTTC
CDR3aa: CSARDFLKSSYNEQYF

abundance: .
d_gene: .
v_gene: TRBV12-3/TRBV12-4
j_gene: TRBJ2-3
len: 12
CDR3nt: TGTGCCAGCAAGGTCAGGGAAGATACGCAGTATTTT
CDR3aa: CASKVREDTQYF

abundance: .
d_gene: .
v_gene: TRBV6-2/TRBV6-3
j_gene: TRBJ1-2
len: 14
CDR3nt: TGTGCCAGCAGTCCCGGGATAACTAACTATGGCTACACCTTC
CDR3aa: CASSPGITNYGYTF

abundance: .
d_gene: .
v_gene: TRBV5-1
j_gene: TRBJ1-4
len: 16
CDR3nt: TGCGCCAGCAGCCTGGATGGACAGAGAGATAATGAAAAACTGTTTTTT
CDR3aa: CASSLDGQRDNEKLFF

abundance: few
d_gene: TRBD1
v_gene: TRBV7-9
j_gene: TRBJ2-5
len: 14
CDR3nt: TGTGCCAGCAGCTCCTCAGGACAGGGGGAGACCCAGTACTTC
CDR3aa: CASSSSGQGETQYF

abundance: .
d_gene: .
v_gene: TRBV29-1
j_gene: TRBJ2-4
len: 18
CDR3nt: TGCAGCGTTTTAGGGGTTGGGGGAGGCGCCCCAACCAAAAACATTCAGTACTTC
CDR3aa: CSVLGVGGGAPTKNIQYF

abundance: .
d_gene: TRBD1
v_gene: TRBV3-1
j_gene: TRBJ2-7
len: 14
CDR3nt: TGTGCCAGCAGCCAGGTTGGGACAGGGGACGAGCAGTACTTC
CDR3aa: CASSQVGTGDEQYF

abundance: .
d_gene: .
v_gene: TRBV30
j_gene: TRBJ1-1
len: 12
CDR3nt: TGTGCCTGGAATTTCAAGAACACTGAAGCTTTCTTT
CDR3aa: CAWNFKNTEAFF

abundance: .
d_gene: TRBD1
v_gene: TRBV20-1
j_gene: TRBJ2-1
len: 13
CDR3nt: TGCAGTGCTGGGCCGACAGGGGGTTTTGAGCAGTTCTTC
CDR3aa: CSAGPTGGFEQFF

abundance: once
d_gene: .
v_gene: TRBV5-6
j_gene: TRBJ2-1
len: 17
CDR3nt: TGTGCCAGCAGCTTGCATGGGGGCGCAATAAGCTACAATGAGCAGTTCTTC
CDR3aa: CASSLHGGAISYNEQFF

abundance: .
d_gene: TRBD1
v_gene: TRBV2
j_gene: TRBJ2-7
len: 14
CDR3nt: TGTGCCAGCAGTGCGCTCAGGGGGATGCACGAGCAGTACTTC
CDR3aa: CASSALRGMHEQYF

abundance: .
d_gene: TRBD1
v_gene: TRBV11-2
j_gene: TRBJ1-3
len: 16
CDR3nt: TGTGCCAGCAGCCCAGGGGGGCTGGGAAGTGGAAACACCATATATTTT
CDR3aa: CASSPGGLGSGNTIYF

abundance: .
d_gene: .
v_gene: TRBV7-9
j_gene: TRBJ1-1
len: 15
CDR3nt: TGTGCCAGCAGCACCCGGCATTTGGGGCGCACTGAAGCTTTCTTT
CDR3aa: CASSTRHLGRTEAFF

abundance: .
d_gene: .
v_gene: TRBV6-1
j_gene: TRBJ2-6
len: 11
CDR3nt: TGTGCCAGCAGGGGAACCAGGGTCCTGACTTTC
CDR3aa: CASRGTRVLTF

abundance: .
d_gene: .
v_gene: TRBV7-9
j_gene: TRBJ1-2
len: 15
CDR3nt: TGTGCCAGCAGCTTAGGTGGGGTTCAGATGGATGGCTACACCTTC
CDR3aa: CASSLGGVQMDGYTF

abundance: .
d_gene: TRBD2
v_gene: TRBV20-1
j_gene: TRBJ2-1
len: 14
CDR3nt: TGCAGTGCCGGACTAGCGGGGTCCCACAATGAGCAGTTCTTC
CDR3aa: CSAGLAGSHNEQFF

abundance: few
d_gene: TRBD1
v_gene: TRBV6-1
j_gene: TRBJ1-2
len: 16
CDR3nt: TGTGCCAGCATACGGCGACAGGGTGGTGATAACTATGGCTACACCTTC
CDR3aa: CASIRRQGGDNYGYTF

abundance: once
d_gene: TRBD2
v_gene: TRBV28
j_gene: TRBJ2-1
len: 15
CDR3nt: TGTGCCAGCAGCCCACGGGGGGGGGCCGGGGATGAGCAGTTCTTC
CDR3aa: CASSPRGGAGDEQFF

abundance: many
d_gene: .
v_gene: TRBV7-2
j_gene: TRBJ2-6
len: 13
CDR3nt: TGTGCCAGCAGGGAGACAGGGGCCAACGTCCTGACTTTC
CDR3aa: CASRETGANVLTF

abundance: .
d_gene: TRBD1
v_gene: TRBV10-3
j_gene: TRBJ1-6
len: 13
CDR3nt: TGTGCCATTTCGGGACAGAACGATTCACCCCTCCACTTT
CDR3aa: CAISGQNDSPLHF

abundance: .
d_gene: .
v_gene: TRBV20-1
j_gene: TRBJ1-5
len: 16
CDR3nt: TGCAGTGCTAGAGATAGGAGGAGGTGGCAGGATCAGCCCCAGCATTTT
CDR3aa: CSARDRRRWQDQPQHF

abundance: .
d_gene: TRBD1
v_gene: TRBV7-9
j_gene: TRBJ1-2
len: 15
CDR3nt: TGTGCCAGCAGCTGGGGTCAGGGGGATGGCTATGGCTACACCTTC
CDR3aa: CASSWGQGDGYGYTF

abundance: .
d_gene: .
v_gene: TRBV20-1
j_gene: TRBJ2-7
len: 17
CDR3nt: TGCAGTGCTAGAGGTGGGTCCTTGGCCCACCGGGAGCACGAGCAGTACTTC
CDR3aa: CSARGGSLAHREHEQYF

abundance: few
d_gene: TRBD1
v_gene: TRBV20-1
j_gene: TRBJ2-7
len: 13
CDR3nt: TGCAGTGCCCTTCGACAGGGAACCTACGAGCAGTACTTC
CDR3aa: CSALRQGTYEQYF